This T cell receptor (beta chain) came from a study of preoperative IRX-2 immunotherapy in early breast cancer. Trimming removed 3 bases from V and 2 bases from J; junction bases left unmatched: 3. The CDR3 loop spans 14 amino acids. Germline CDR1 is LNHDA and CDR2 is SQIVND (reference sequence). Here immunoSEQ multiplex PCR was the method, and the copy in TCRdb shows in-frame clones only, minus some. The table records about 25,000 clones, approximately 95% of them present only once. The treatment here: preoperative locoregional IRX-2 cytokine immunotherapy. Sample: tumor tissue, taken after IRX-2 immunotherapy. The rearrangement links TRBV19 to TRBJ2-7, with TRBD1 matching 8 bases. The receptor was derived from a human donor with breast cancer. The CDR3: CASSIGTGTYEQYF. DNA for the CDR3: TGTGCCAGTAGTATCGGGACAGGTACCTACGAGCAGTACTTC.